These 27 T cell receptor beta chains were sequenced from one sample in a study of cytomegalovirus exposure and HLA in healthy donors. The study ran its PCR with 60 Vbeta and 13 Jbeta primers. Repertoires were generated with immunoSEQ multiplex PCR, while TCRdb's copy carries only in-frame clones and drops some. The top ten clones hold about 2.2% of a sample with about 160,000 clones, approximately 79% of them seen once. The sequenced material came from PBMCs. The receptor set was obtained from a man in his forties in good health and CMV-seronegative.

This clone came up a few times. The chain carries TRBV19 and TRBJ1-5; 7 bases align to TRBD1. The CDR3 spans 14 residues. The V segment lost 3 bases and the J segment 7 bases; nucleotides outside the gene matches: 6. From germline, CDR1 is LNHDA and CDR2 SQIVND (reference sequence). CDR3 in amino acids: CASSIVVGGQPQHF. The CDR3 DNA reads TGTGCCAGTAGTATCGTGGTAGGGGGCCAGCCCCAGCATTTT.

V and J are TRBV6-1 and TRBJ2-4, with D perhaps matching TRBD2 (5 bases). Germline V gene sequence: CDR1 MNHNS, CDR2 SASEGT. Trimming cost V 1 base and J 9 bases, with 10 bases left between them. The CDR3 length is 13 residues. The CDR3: CASSEVFGGIQYF. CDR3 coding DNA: TGTGCCAGCAGTGAAGTCTTCGGAGGCATTCAGTACTTC.

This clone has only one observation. DNA for the CDR3: TGCGCCAGCAGCCAAGAAACCGCCAACTTTTTGCATGAGCAGTTCTTC. This encodes CASSQETANFLHEQFF. The rearrangement uses TRBV4-1 and TRBJ2-1; no clear D. The V end was cut by 0 bases, the J end by 8 bases, with 17 bases between. Germline V gene data show CDR1 as MGHRA and CDR2 as YSYEKL. The CDR3 contains 16 residues.

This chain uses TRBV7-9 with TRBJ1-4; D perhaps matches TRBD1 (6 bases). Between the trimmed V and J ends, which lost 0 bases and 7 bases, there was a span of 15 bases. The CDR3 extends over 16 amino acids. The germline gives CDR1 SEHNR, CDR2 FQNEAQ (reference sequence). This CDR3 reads CASSLAPQGLGEKLFF. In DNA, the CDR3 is TGTGCCAGCAGCTTAGCCCCACAGGGTTTAGGTGAAAAACTGTTTTTT.

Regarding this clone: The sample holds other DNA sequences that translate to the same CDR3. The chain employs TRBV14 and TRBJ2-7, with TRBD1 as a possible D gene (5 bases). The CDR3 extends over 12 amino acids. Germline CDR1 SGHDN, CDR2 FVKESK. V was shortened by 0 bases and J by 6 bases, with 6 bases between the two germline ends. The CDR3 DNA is TGTGCCAGCAGCCAAGATACAGGCGAGCAGTACTTC. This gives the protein CASSQDTGEQYF.

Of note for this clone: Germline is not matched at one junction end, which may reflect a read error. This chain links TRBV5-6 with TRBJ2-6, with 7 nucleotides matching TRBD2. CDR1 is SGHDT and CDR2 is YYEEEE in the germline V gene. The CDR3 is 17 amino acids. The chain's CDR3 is CASSTPMQGLKANGLTF. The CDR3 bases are TGTGCCAGCAGCACACCTATGCAGGGACTAAAGGCCAACGGCCTGACTTTC.

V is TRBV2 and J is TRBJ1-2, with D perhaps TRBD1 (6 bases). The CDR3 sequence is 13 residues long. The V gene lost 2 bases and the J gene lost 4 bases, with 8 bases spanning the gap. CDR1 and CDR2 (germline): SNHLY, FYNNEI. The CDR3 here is CASSEQGPYGYTF. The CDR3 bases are TGTGCCAGCAGTGAACAGGGGCCCTATGGCTACACCTTC.

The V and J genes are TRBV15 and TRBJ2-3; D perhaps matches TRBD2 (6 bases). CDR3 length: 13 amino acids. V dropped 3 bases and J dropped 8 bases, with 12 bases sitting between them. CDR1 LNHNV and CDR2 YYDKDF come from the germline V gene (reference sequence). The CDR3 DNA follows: TGTGCCACCAGCAGTTGGAGGGGAACTACGCAGTATTTT. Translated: CATSSWRGTTQYF.

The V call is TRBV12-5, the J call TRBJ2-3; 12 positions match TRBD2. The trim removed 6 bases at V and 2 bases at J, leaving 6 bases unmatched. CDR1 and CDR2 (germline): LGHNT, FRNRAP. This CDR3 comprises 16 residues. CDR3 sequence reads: CASGQGLAGYTDTQYF. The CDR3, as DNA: TGTGCTAGTGGCCAAGGACTAGCGGGATACACAGATACGCAGTATTTT.

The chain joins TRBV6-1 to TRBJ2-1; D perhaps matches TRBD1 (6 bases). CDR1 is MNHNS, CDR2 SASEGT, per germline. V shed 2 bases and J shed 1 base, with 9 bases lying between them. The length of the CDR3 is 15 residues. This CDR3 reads CASSESQGSYNEQFF. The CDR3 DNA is TGTGCCAGCAGTGAAAGTCAGGGGTCCTACAATGAGCAGTTCTTC.

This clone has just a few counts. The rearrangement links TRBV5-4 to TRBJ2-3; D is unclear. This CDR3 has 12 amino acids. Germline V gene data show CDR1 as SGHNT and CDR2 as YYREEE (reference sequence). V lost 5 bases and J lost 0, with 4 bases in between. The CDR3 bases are TGTGCCAGCAGATCTAGCACAGATACGCAGTATTTT. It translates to CASRSSTDTQYF. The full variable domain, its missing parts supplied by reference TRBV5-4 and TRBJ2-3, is ETGVTQSPTHLIKTRGQQVTLRCSSQSGHNTVSWYQQALGQGPQFIFQYYREEENGRGNFPPRFSGLQFPNYSSELNVNALELDDSALYLCASRSSTDTQYFGPGTRLTVL.

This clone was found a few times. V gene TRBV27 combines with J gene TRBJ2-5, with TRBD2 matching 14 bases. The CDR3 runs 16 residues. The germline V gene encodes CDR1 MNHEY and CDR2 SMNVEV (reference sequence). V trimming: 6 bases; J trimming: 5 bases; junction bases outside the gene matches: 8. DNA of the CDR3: TGTGCCAGCAGGACTAGCGGGAGGGCTGTCGGGGAGACCCAGTACTTC. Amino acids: CASRTSGRAVGETQYF.

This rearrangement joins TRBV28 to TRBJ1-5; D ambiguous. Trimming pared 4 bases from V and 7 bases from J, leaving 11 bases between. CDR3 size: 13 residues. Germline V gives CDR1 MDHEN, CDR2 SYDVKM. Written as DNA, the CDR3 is TGTGCCAGCAGTTCCTCTTCTTTCCAGCCCCAGCATTTT. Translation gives CASSSSSFQPQHF.

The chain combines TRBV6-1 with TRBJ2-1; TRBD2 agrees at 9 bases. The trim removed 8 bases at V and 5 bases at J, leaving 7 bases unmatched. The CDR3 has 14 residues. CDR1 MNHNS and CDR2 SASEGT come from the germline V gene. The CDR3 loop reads CASLGLAGNNEQFF. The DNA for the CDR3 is TGTGCCAGCCTTGGGCTAGCGGGGAACAATGAGCAGTTCTTC.

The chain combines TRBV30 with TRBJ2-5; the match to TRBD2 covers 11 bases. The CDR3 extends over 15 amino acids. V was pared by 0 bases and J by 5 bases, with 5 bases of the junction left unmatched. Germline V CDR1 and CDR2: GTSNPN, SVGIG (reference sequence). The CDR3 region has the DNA TGTGCCTGGAGTGTCGTAGCGGGAGGGAGGGAGACCCAGTACTTC. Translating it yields CAWSVVAGGRETQYF. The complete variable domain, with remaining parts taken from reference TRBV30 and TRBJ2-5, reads SQTIHQWPATLVQPVGSPLSLECTVEGTSNPNLYWYRQAAGRGLQLLFYSVGIGQISSEVPQNLSASRPQDRQFILSSKKLLLSDSGFYLCAWSVVAGGRETQYFGPGTRLLVL.

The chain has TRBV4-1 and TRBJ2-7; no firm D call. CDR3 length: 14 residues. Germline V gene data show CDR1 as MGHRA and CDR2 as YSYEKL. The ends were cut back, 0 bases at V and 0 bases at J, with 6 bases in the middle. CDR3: CASSQDPVSYEQYF. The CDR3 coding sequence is TGCGCCAGCAGCCAAGACCCAGTCTCCTACGAGCAGTACTTC.

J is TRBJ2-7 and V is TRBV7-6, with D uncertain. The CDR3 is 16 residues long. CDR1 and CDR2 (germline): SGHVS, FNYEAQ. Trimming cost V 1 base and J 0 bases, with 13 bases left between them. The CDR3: CASSLVADSSSYEQYF. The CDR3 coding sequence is TGTGCCAGCAGCTTAGTAGCCGATTCAAGCTCCTACGAGCAGTACTTC.

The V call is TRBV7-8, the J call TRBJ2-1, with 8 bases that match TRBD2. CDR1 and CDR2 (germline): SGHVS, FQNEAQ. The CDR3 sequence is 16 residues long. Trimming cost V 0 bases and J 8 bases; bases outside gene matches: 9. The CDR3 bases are TGTGCCAGCAGCTTAGCTGGCCAGCGGGAGAGGCATGAGCAGTTCTTC. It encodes CASSLAGQRERHEQFF. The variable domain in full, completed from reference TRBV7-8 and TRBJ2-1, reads GAGVSQSPRYKVAKRGQDVALRCDPISGHVSLFWYQQALGQGPEFLTYFQNEAQLDKSGLPSDRFFAERPEGSVSTLKIQRTQQEDSAVYLCASSLAGQRERHEQFFGPGTRLTVL.

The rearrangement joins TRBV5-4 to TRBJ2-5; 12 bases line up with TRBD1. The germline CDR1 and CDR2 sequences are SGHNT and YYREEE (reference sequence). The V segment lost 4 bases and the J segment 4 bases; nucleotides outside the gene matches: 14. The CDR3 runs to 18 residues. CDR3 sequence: CASSLAGQGALKGETQYF. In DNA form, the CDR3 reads TGTGCCAGCAGCCTAGCGGGACAGGGGGCTCTGAAAGGAGAGACCCAGTACTTC. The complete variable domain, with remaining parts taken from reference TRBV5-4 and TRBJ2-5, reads ETGVTQSPTHLIKTRGQQVTLRCSSQSGHNTVSWYQQALGQGPQFIFQYYREEENGRGNFPPRFSGLQFPNYSSELNVNALELDDSALYLCASSLAGQGALKGETQYFGPGTRLLVL.

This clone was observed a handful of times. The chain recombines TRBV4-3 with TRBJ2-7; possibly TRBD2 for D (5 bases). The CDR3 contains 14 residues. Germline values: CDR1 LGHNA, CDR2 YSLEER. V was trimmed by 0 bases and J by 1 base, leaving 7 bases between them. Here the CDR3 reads CASSQDLASYEQYF. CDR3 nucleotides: TGCGCCAGCAGCCAAGACCTAGCTTCCTACGAGCAGTACTTC.

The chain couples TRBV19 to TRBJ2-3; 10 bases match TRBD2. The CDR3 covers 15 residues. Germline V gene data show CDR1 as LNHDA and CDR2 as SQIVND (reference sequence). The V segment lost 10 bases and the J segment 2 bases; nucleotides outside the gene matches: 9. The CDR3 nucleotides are TGTGCCACAAAGACTAGCGGGTATGCCACAGATACGCAGTATTTT. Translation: CATKTSGYATDTQYF.

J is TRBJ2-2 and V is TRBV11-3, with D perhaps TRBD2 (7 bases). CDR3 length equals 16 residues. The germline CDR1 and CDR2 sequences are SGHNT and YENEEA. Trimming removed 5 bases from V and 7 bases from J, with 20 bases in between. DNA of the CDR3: TGTGCCAGCAGCCCCTCCCCGGGGGGCCATGGCGGGGAGCTGTTTTTT. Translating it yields CASSPSPGGHGGELFF.

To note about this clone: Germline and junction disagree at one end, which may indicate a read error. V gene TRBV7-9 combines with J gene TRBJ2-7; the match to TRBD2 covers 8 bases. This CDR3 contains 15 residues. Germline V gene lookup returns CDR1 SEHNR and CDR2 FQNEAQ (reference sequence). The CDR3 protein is CSSSDRIAGSYEQYF. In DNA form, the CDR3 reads TGTTCCAGCAGCGATCGTATAGCGGGAAGCTACGAGCAGTACTTC.

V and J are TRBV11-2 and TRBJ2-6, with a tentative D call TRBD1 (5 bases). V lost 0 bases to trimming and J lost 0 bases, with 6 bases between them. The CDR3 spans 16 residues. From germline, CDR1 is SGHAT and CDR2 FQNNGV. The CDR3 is CASSLEGDSGANVLTF. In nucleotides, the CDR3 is TGTGCCAGCAGCTTAGAAGGGGACTCTGGGGCCAACGTCCTGACTTTC.

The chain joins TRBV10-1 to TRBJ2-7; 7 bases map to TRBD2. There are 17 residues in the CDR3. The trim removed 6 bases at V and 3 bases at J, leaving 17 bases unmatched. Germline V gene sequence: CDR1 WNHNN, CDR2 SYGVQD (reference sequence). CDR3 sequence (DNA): TGCGCCAGCAGGAGTAGTGGACCGCGGCGGGAGATCTACGAGCAGTACTTC. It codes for CASRSSGPRREIYEQYF.

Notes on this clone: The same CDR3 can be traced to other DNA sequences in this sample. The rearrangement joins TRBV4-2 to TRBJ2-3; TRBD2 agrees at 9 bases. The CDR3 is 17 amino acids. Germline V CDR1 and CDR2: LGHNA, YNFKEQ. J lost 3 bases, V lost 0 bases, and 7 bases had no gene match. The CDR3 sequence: CASSQDPAGGGTDTQYF. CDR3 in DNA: TGTGCCAGCAGCCAAGATCCCGCGGGAGGGGGTACAGATACGCAGTATTTT.

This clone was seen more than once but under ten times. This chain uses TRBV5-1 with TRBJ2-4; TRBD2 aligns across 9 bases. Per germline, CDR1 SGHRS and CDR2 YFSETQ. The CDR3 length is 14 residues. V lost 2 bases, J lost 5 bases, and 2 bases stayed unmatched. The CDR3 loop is CASSFERGENIQYF. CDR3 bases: TGCGCCAGCAGCTTTGAGCGGGGGGAAAACATTCAGTACTTC.